The next 26 T cell receptor beta chains were all read from a single sample in a study of cytomegalovirus exposure and HLA in healthy donors. Both 60 Vbeta primers and 13 Jbeta primers went into the PCR. Clones were sequenced by immunoSEQ multiplex PCR, and TCRdb holds only the in-frame ones, with some missing. The sample lists about 180,000 clones; about 73% were seen once. Sequencing was performed on PBMCs. The receptor set was obtained from a woman aged 45-60 years in good health and CMV-seropositive.

To note about this clone: At the DNA level, this CDR3 is encoded by other sequences in the same sample as well. The J gene is TRBJ1-4, the V gene TRBV14, with TRBD1 as a possible D gene (6 bases). Germline V gene data show CDR1 as SGHDN and CDR2 as FVKESK. Deletions cut 0 bases from V and 4 bases from J, with 9 bases between. The CDR3 extends over 15 amino acids. The CDR3 DNA follows: TGTGCCAGCAGCCAAGAAGGGGGAATTAATGAAAAACTGTTTTTT. Translated: CASSQEGGINEKLFF.

This clone has a single count. The chain is built from TRBV13 and TRBJ2-3; 11 positions match TRBD2. The V segment lost 0 bases and the J segment 7 bases; nucleotides outside the gene matches: 3. The germline V gene encodes CDR1 PRHDT and CDR2 FYEKMQ (reference sequence). This CDR3 comprises 15 residues. The CDR3 sequence is CASSLGASGGNTQYF. CDR3 nucleotide sequence: TGTGCCAGCAGCTTAGGGGCTAGCGGGGGGAATACGCAGTATTTT.

The V call is TRBV5-4, the J call TRBJ2-3, with a weak D call TRBD1 (5 bases). The CDR3 has 14 amino acids. The germline V gene encodes CDR1 SGHNT and CDR2 YYREEE (reference sequence). Trimming took 0 bases from V and 8 from J, leaving 13 bases between them. The CDR3 DNA reads as TGTGCCAGCAGCTTGGAGGTCAGGGTCGGTACGCAGTATTTT. Its translation is CASSLEVRVGTQYF.

The rearrangement links TRBV19 to TRBJ1-3; 7 nucleotides align to TRBD1. Per the germline V gene, CDR1 is LNHDA and CDR2 is SQIVND (reference sequence). The CDR3 spans 15 residues. V shed 3 bases and J 6 bases; nucleotides not matched to a gene: 8. This CDR3 reads CASSIAGTALNTIYF. In DNA form, the CDR3 reads TGTGCCAGTAGTATCGCCGGGACAGCTTTAAACACCATATATTTT. The full variable domain, rest sourced from reference TRBV19 and TRBJ1-3, is DGGITQSPKYLFRKEGQNVTLSCEQNLNHDAMYWYRQDPGQGLRLIYYSQIVNDFQKGDIAEGYSVSREKKESFPLTVTSAQKNPTAFYLCASSIAGTALNTIYFGEGSWLTVV.

The chain joins TRBV30 to TRBJ1-3; perhaps TRBD1 as D (5 bases). V was shortened by 0 bases and J by 2 bases, with 11 bases between the two germline ends. Germline V gene data show CDR1 as GTSNPN and CDR2 as SVGIG (reference sequence). The CDR3 covers 15 residues. DNA for the CDR3: TGTGCCTGGAGTGTTGGGGGGTTCACTGGAAACACCATATATTTT. It translates to CAWSVGGFTGNTIYF.

The J gene is TRBJ2-7, the V gene TRBV29-1; TRBD1 agrees at 8 bases. CDR1 and CDR2 from the germline V gene are SQVTM and ANQGSEA. Losses at the gene ends were 4 bases for V and 3 bases for J; bases not matched to a gene: 2. The CDR3 contains 12 residues. CDR3 sequence: CSVGQGSYEQYF. CDR3 bases: TGCAGCGTTGGACAGGGGAGCTACGAGCAGTACTTC.

The chain employs TRBV13 and TRBJ1-2; a weak D match, TRBD1 (5 bases). Trimming removed 5 bases at V and 8 bases at J, with 15 bases between. The CDR3 loop spans 13 amino acids. Germline CDR1 PRHDT, CDR2 FYEKMQ (reference sequence). Here the CDR3 reads CASSPSRGYGYTF. CDR3 in DNA: TGTGCCAGCAGCCCGAGTCGGGGGTACGGCTACACCTTC.

This clone was picked up one time. The genes are TRBV6-6 and TRBJ1-2, with D hard to call. The CDR3 spans 11 residues. Per germline, CDR1 MNHNY and CDR2 SVGAGI (reference sequence). The V and J ends lost 7 bases and 2 bases respectively, with 5 bases between them. CDR3 sequence reads: CASTLNYGYTF. CDR3 nucleotides: TGTGCCAGCACTTTGAACTATGGCTACACCTTC.

DNA for the CDR3: TGTGCCAGCAGTTCCGGGACAGGGCGGGACAATGAGCAGTTCTTC. Its protein is CASSSGTGRDNEQFF. This chain connects TRBV6-6 to TRBJ2-1, with 9 bases that match TRBD1. There are 15 residues in the CDR3. V shed 4 bases, J shed 5 bases, and the junction held 6 bases outside the gene matches. The V gene's germline CDR1 is MNHNY and CDR2 SVGAGI (reference sequence).

This clone was detected a few times. The CDR3 loop reads CSVERQGARGGYTF. The CDR3 region has the DNA TGCAGCGTTGAGCGGCAGGGGGCCCGTGGTGGCTACACCTTC. The gene calls are TRBV29-1 and TRBJ1-2; TRBD1 matches at 8 bases. Germline V gene data show CDR1 as SQVTM and CDR2 as ANQGSEA. V lost 3 bases and J lost 7; bases outside the gene matches: 10. The CDR3 extends over 14 amino acids.

The chain employs TRBV30 and TRBJ1-6; D gene uncertain. The CDR3 consists of 13 residues. CDR1 GTSNPN and CDR2 SVGIG come from the germline V gene (reference sequence). Trimming removed 0 bases at V and 7 bases at J, with 7 bases between. CDR3 coding DNA: TGTGCCTGGAGTGTAGGAGAAAATTCACCCCTCCACTTT. Residues: CAWSVGENSPLHF. Using reference TRBV30 and TRBJ1-6 for the parts outside the CDR3, the full variable domain is SQTIHQWPATLVQPVGSPLSLECTVEGTSNPNLYWYRQAAGRGLQLLFYSVGIGQISSEVPQNLSASRPQDRQFILSSKKLLLSDSGFYLCAWSVGENSPLHFGNGTRLTVT.

This rearrangement joins TRBV20-1 to TRBJ1-3; D not certain. CDR1 is DFQATT, CDR2 SNEGSKA, per germline (reference sequence). The length of the CDR3 is 11 residues. V lost 4 bases to trimming and J lost 3 bases, with 4 bases between them. The CDR3 spells CSAIFGNTIYF. The CDR3 nucleotides are TGCAGTGCTATATTTGGAAACACCATATATTTT.

The chain combines TRBV27 with TRBJ1-2, with D possibly TRBD1 on 6 matching bases. The germline CDR1 and CDR2 sequences are MNHEY and SMNVEV (reference sequence). The CDR3 contains 15 residues. V gave up 5 bases and J gave up 7 bases, with 20 bases separating them. The CDR3 here is CASSPLTRGAGGYTF. DNA for the CDR3: TGTGCCAGCAGTCCGCTAACTCGGGGGGCCGGTGGCTACACCTTC.

This chain joins TRBV18 and TRBJ1-2, with D possibly matching TRBD1 (6 bases). In germline, CDR1 is KGHSH, CDR2 LQKENI. This CDR3 is 13 amino acids long. With 6 bases removed from V and 4 bases from J, the gap between germline ends came to 12 bases. CDR3 nucleotides: TGTGCCAGCTCCCAAGGACAGTCCTATGGCTACACCTTC. This translates into CASSQGQSYGYTF. The whole variable domain, remainder taken from reference TRBV18 and TRBJ1-2, is NAGVMQNPRHLVRRRGQEARLRCSPMKGHSHVYWYRQLPEEGLKFMVYLQKENIIDESGMPKERFSAEFPKEGPSILRIQQVVRGDSAAYFCASSQGQSYGYTFGSGTRLTVV.

This chain connects TRBV12-5 to TRBJ1-5, with TRBD1 as a possible D gene (5 bases). The V and J ends lost 7 bases and 7 bases respectively, with 14 bases between them. The CDR3 extends over 13 amino acids. The germline CDR1 and CDR2 sequences are LGHNT and FRNRAP. In DNA, the CDR3 is TGTGCTAGTGCCCCGGGGCGGGAGCAGCCCCAGCATTTT. It is translated as CASAPGREQPQHF.

The CDR3 region is CASSVVGQNTEAFF. DNA of the CDR3: TGTGCCAGCAGCGTAGTGGGACAGAACACTGAAGCTTTCTTT. The chain has TRBV9 and TRBJ1-1; tentatively, D is TRBD1 (6 bases). CDR3 length: 14 residues. V was cut by 0 bases and J by 1 base, with 7 bases left in between. Germline CDR1 SGDLS, CDR2 YYNGEE.

The chain employs TRBV6-1 and TRBJ1-5; D is uncertain. CDR1 MNHNS and CDR2 SASEGT come from the germline V gene. The V end lost 6 bases, the J end lost 0 bases, and 12 bases lay between the germline ends. The CDR3 runs to 15 residues. The CDR3 here is CASRGLTNSNQPQHF. The DNA of the CDR3 is TGTGCCAGCAGAGGACTGACGAATAGCAATCAGCCCCAGCATTTT.

The chain uses TRBV5-4 and TRBJ2-5, with 8 bases lining up with TRBD1. CDR1 is SGHNT and CDR2 is YYREEE in the germline V gene (reference sequence). The CDR3 length is 14 residues. Trimming cost V 4 bases and J 11 bases; bases outside gene matches: 13. The CDR3 region is CASSQGQDRWEQYF. CDR3 coding DNA: TGTGCCAGCAGCCAGGGACAGGATAGGTGGGAGCAGTACTTC.

The chain uses TRBV9 and TRBJ1-3, with TRBD1 as a possible D gene (5 bases). V lost 0 bases and J 0 bases, leaving 10 bases between the germline ends. The CDR3 length is 16 residues. Per germline, CDR1 SGDLS and CDR2 YYNGEE. The CDR3 region has the DNA TGTGCCAGCAGCGTAGAAACAGGCCGCTCTGGAAACACCATATATTTT. It yields the protein CASSVETGRSGNTIYF. Complete variable domain (other parts from reference TRBV9 and TRBJ1-3): DSGVTQTPKHLITATGQRVTLRCSPRSGDLSVYWYQQSLDQGLQFLIQYYNGEERAKGNILERFSAQQFPDLHSELNLSSLELGDSALYFCASSVETGRSGNTIYFGEGSWLTVV.

The chain uses TRBV7-2 and TRBJ2-1; 8 bases align to TRBD1. Germline lookup yields CDR1 SGHTA and CDR2 FQGNSA. The V gene end was trimmed by 3 bases and the J gene end by 6 bases; junction bases not matched to a gene: 7. The CDR3 contains 15 residues. For the CDR3, the DNA is TGTGCCAGCAGCTTTTCCGGGACAGGCCTCAATGAGCAGTTCTTC. Amino acids: CASSFSGTGLNEQFF.

The table lists this clone with a few counts. The chain recombines TRBV6-1 with TRBJ1-2; a weak D match, TRBD1 (5 bases). CDR3 length equals 15 residues. Germline V gene sequence: CDR1 MNHNS, CDR2 SASEGT. Trimming removed 2 bases from V and 4 bases from J, with 14 bases in between. The CDR3 reads CASSEFGQGGYGYTF. The CDR3 nucleotides are TGTGCCAGCAGTGAATTCGGGCAGGGTGGCTATGGCTACACCTTC.

The CDR3 loop is CASSLYRGTEAFF. CDR3 nucleotides: TGTGCCAGCAGCTTATACCGGGGGACTGAAGCTTTCTTT. The chain employs TRBV13 and TRBJ1-1; D is possibly TRBD1 (5 bases). CDR3 length: 13 residues. Germline V gene lookup returns CDR1 PRHDT and CDR2 FYEKMQ (reference sequence). Trimming took 2 bases from V and 5 from J, leaving 9 bases between them. The whole variable domain, remainder taken from reference TRBV13 and TRBJ1-1, is AAGVIQSPRHLIKEKRETATLKCYPIPRHDTVYWYQQGPGQDPQFLISFYEKMQSDKGSIPDRFSAQQFSDYHSELNMSSLELGDSALYFCASSLYRGTEAFFGQGTRLTVV.

This clone showed up just once. This chain connects TRBV9 to TRBJ2-7, with TRBD1 matching over 10 bases. V was clipped by 4 bases and J by 0 bases; unmatched bases: 10. Per germline, CDR1 SGDLS and CDR2 YYNGEE. This CDR3 region has 17 residues. CDR3 nucleotide sequence: TGTGCCAGCAGCCCCTGGGGCGGGGACAGGGGCTCCTACGAGCAGTACTTC. As protein: CASSPWGGDRGSYEQYF.

This chain links TRBV21-1 with TRBJ1-2; TRBD1 reflects the table's D call only, with no check against the DNA. TRBV21-1 has pseudogene status. The CDR3 is 19 amino acids. The CDR3 region is CASSKESIDRSPGNYGYTF. The CDR3 region has the DNA TGTGCCAGCAGCAAAGAATCGATAGACAGGAGCCCGGGAAACTATGGCTACACCTTC.

This clone was counted a few times. This chain uses TRBV21-1 with TRBJ2-5; the listed D gene, TRBD2, was not tested against the DNA. TRBV21-1 is a documented pseudogene. CDR3 size: 15 residues. This CDR3 is CASSKGGTRIETQYF. The CDR3 coding sequence is TGTGCCAGCAGCAAAGGCGGGACTAGAATAGAGACCCAGTACTTC.

The chain employs TRBV18 and TRBJ1-1, with D perhaps matching TRBD1 (5 bases). Germline CDR1 KGHSH, CDR2 LQKENI. V was clipped by 3 bases and J by 7 bases, with 9 bases between them. This CDR3 comprises 12 residues. The CDR3 region has the DNA TGTGCCAGCTCACCGGGGGGAAGTGAAGCTTTCTTT. This sequence encodes CASSPGGSEAFF.